These 30 T cell receptor beta chains originate from one sample sequenced in a study of PD-1 blockade in classical Hodgkin lymphoma. Here immunoSEQ multiplex PCR was the method, and the copy in TCRdb shows in-frame clones only, minus some. This repertoire shows about 36,000 clones, about 70% found once; its top ten account for about 14%. Every patient relapsed after autologous stem cell transplantation, and brentuximab vedotin exposure varied. The sample was peripheral blood mononuclear cells (PBMCs), taken before the second cycle of nivolumab. These receptors originate from a human donor with classical Hodgkin lymphoma.

The chain is built from TRBV18 and TRBJ1-3; no clear D gene. The CDR3 length is 13 residues. CDR1 and CDR2 (germline): KGHSH, LQKENI. V dropped 0 bases and J dropped 1 base, with 1 base sitting between them. The CDR3 DNA sequence: TGTGCCAGCTCACCACCATCTGGAAACACCATATATTTT. Its protein product is CASSPPSGNTIYF.

The chain combines TRBV4-1 with TRBJ2-3; the match to TRBD1 covers 7 bases. This CDR3 is 16 amino acids long. The ends lost 0 bases at V and 2 bases at J; junction bases unmatched: 5. The V gene's germline CDR1 is MGHRA and CDR2 YSYEKL. CDR3 sequence (DNA): TGCGCCAGCAGCCAAGAATACGGGACAGCCACAGATACGCAGTATTTT. This gives the protein CASSQEYGTATDTQYF.

The V and J genes are TRBV2 and TRBJ2-7; no definite D call. CDR1 and CDR2 from the germline V gene are SNHLY and FYNNEI. This CDR3 has 14 amino acids. Trimming shortened V by 7 bases and J by 2 bases, and 15 bases separated the two germline ends. CDR3 sequence reads: CASNIGSGAYEQYF. In nucleotides, the CDR3 is TGTGCCAGCAATATCGGGTCTGGGGCCTACGAGCAGTACTTC.

This clone has more than one count but fewer than ten. Distinct nucleotide sequences in the sample also encode this CDR3. The rearrangement links TRBV28 to TRBJ1-2; D not resolved. The CDR3 contains 13 residues. Germline V gives CDR1 MDHEN, CDR2 SYDVKM. The V end lost 1 base, the J end lost 2 bases, and 5 bases lay between the germline ends. CDR3 coding DNA: TGTGCCAGCAGTTTATCCGGGAACTATGGCTACACCTTC. Translating gives CASSLSGNYGYTF.

This sequence joins TRBV30 and TRBJ1-3, with a weak D call TRBD1 (6 bases). With 2 bases removed from V and 1 base from J, the gap between germline ends came to 9 bases. CDR3 length: 14 residues. The germline gives CDR1 GTSNPN, CDR2 SVGIG (reference sequence). The CDR3 bases are TGTGCCTGGAGTCGGGGGCTTTCTGGAAACACCATATATTTT. Translating it yields CAWSRGLSGNTIYF.

This clone has only a few counts. The chain recombines TRBV27 with TRBJ1-3, with D maybe TRBD1 (5 bases). Per the germline V gene, CDR1 is MNHEY and CDR2 is SMNVEV (reference sequence). Trimming removed 5 bases from V and 4 bases from J, with 9 bases in between. The CDR3 runs to 13 residues. DNA of the CDR3: TGTGCCAGCAGTCGACGGGGGGGAAACACCATATATTTT. Its protein is CASSRRGGNTIYF.

This chain joins TRBV15 and TRBJ1-4; no definite D call. The CDR3 extends over 14 amino acids. Between the trimmed V and J ends, which lost 3 bases and 8 bases, there was a span of 13 bases. Germline V lookup: CDR1 LNHNV, CDR2 YYDKDF (reference sequence). This CDR3 reads CATSRFRGREKLFF. The CDR3 DNA follows: TGTGCCACCAGCAGGTTCCGGGGTAGAGAAAAACTGTTTTTT.

V usage is TRBV27 and J usage is TRBJ2-7; D may be TRBD2 (6 bases). The V end lost 6 bases, the J end lost 4 bases, and 13 bases lay between the germline ends. CDR3 length: 13 residues. Germline lookup yields CDR1 MNHEY and CDR2 SMNVEV (reference sequence). CDR3 loop: CASRAFGGYEQYF. The CDR3, as DNA: TGTGCCAGCAGGGCTTTCGGGGGTTACGAGCAGTACTTC.

The V call is TRBV5-5, the J call TRBJ1-5, with TRBD1 matching over 8 bases. The junction had 6 bases not matched to a gene; V was cut back by 0 bases and J by 4 bases. In germline, CDR1 is SGHKS, CDR2 YYEKEE (reference sequence). The CDR3 spans 16 residues. The CDR3 nucleotides read TGTGCCAGCAGCTTGGTTGGGACAGGAAGGAATCAGCCCCAGCATTTT. Its protein product is CASSLVGTGRNQPQHF.

This chain links TRBV28 with TRBJ2-5; TRBD1 agrees at 9 bases. The tail of the sequence fits TRBJ2-7 better, so the J call may be wrong. The germline V gene encodes CDR1 MDHEN and CDR2 SYDVKM. The CDR3 covers 16 residues. CDR3 bases: TGTGCCAGCAGATCCTCCTTGGGACAGGGTACCTACGAGCAGTACTTC. Protein sequence: CASRSSLGQGTYEQYF.

This clone is termed medium-sized. V gene TRBV14 combines with J gene TRBJ1-2; possible D gene TRBD1, 6 bases. V was clipped by 4 bases and J by 8 bases, with 17 bases between them. Germline loops: CDR1 SGHDN, CDR2 FVKESK. The CDR3 covers 14 residues. In nucleotides, the CDR3 is TGTGCCAGCAGCCCATCTCTAATGGGGGGCGGCTACACCTTC. Its translation: CASSPSLMGGGYTF.

The V call is TRBV5-8, the J call TRBJ2-1; possible D gene TRBD2, 5 bases. From germline, CDR1 is SGHTS and CDR2 YDEGEE. The ends were cut back, 0 bases at V and 12 bases at J, with 19 bases in the middle. This CDR3 region has 15 residues. The CDR3 loop is CASSLAGSSLRGQFF. The CDR3 coding sequence is TGTGCCAGCAGCTTGGCCGGCAGCTCACTACGGGGGCAGTTCTTC.

The gene calls are TRBV4-2 and TRBJ1-1; D is possibly TRBD1 (5 bases). Trimming cost V 3 bases and J 8 bases, with 22 bases left between them. This CDR3 has 16 amino acids. The germline gives CDR1 LGHNA, CDR2 YNFKEQ. CDR3 in amino acids: CASSQPDMTGPEEAFF. In DNA form, the CDR3 reads TGTGCCAGCAGCCAGCCGGACATGACCGGCCCTGAGGAAGCTTTCTTT.

The chain combines TRBV18 with TRBJ1-3; no reliable D call. CDR1 and CDR2 from the germline V gene are KGHSH and LQKENI. This CDR3 has 17 residues. V was clipped by 0 bases and J by 0 bases, with 12 bases between them. The CDR3 region is CASSPPNQVYSGNTIYF. The CDR3 DNA sequence: TGTGCCAGCTCACCACCGAACCAGGTTTACTCTGGAAACACCATATATTTT.

The chain combines TRBV30 with TRBJ1-2, with 7 nucleotides matching TRBD1. There are 12 residues in the CDR3. Unmatched junction bases numbered 4, after V lost 6 bases and J lost 3 bases. Germline CDR1 is GTSNPN and CDR2 is SVGIG (reference sequence). The CDR3 DNA reads TGTGCCTGCTCAACAGGGGACTATGGCTACACCTTC. Protein sequence: CACSTGDYGYTF.

V and J are TRBV6-6 and TRBJ2-7; D might be TRBD2 (5 bases). Germline V gene sequence: CDR1 MNHNY, CDR2 SVGAGI (reference sequence). V lost 5 bases and J 3 bases, leaving 11 bases between the germline ends. The CDR3 spans 13 residues. CDR3 sequence: CASSPSGIYEQYF. For the CDR3, the DNA is TGTGCCAGCAGTCCGAGCGGAATCTACGAGCAGTACTTC.

The chain couples TRBV6-6 to TRBJ1-4; the D gene is possibly TRBD1 (5 bases). CDR1 is MNHNY, CDR2 SVGAGI, per germline (reference sequence). The CDR3 spans 16 residues. The V end was cut by 6 bases, the J end by 2 bases, with 16 bases between. In DNA, the CDR3 is TGTGCCAGCAGGAGCCGAAGGGGAGTCACTAATGAAAAACTGTTTTTT. This sequence encodes CASRSRRGVTNEKLFF.

This clone was observed a few times. This rearrangement joins TRBV7-9 to TRBJ2-1; D is unclear. Germline V gives CDR1 SEHNR, CDR2 FQNEAQ (reference sequence). This CDR3 spans 13 amino acids. Trimming shortened V by 0 bases and J by 10 bases, and 10 bases separated the two germline ends. Here the CDR3 DNA reads TGTGCCAGCAGCTTAGCGGGTTCTTTGGAGCAGTTCTTC. Amino acid sequence: CASSLAGSLEQFF.

Details on this clone: The junction differs from germline at one of its ends, possibly a read error. The chain recombines TRBV5-3 with TRBJ1-1; D is possibly TRBD1 (6 bases). TRBV5-3 belongs to the ORF category, with a function that is uncertain. The CDR3 has 14 amino acids. In nucleotides, the CDR3 is TGTGCCAGCAGCTTGGAAGGGGGGGCCCGTGAAGCTTTCTTT. Translated, it gives CASSLEGGAREAFF.

This chain uses TRBV6-6 with TRBJ1-2; D gene ambiguous. The CDR3 covers 13 residues. The germline CDR1 and CDR2 sequences are MNHNY and SVGAGI (reference sequence). The V gene lost 8 bases and the J gene lost 0 bases, with 10 bases spanning the gap. CDR3 amino acids: CASQAGTNYGYTF. The CDR3, as DNA: TGTGCCAGCCAGGCAGGAACTAACTATGGCTACACCTTC.

This clone came up many times. This chain joins TRBV10-3 and TRBJ1-3, with D possibly matching TRBD1 (6 bases). This CDR3 is built from 14 residues. The germline V gene has CDR1 ENHRY and CDR2 SYGVKD. V was cut by 6 bases and J by 0 bases, with 9 bases left in between. This CDR3 is CAISPTGSGNTIYF. In nucleotides, the CDR3 is TGTGCCATCAGCCCGACAGGCTCTGGAAACACCATATATTTT.

This chain connects TRBV7-9 to TRBJ1-1; unclear D gene. CDR1 is SEHNR, CDR2 FQNEAQ, per germline (reference sequence). The CDR3 runs 13 residues. V was clipped by 3 bases and J by 3 bases, with 8 bases between them. The DNA of the CDR3 is TGTGCCAGCAGCTTCGGGCGGGACACTGAAGCTTTCTTT. Translation gives CASSFGRDTEAFF.

This clone has just a few counts. The V gene is TRBV2, the J gene TRBJ2-3; TRBD2 agrees at 9 bases. CDR3 length: 14 amino acids. Germline-derived CDR1 and CDR2 are SNHLY and FYNNEI. V lost 6 bases and J lost 6; bases outside the gene matches: 7. The CDR3 DNA is TGTGCCAGCAGGGGGACTAGCCCTGCGGATACGCAGTATTTT. The encoded protein is CASRGTSPADTQYF.

The chain links TRBV7-8 to TRBJ2-1; D is unclear. Deletions cut 0 bases from V and 0 bases from J, with 15 bases between. Per germline, CDR1 SGHVS and CDR2 FQNEAQ. The CDR3 sequence is 18 residues long. The CDR3 DNA follows: TGTGCCAGCAGCTTAGCGGTTTTGCGGAAGACCTCCTACAATGAGCAGTTCTTC. This sequence encodes CASSLAVLRKTSYNEQFF.

This sequence joins TRBV14 and TRBJ1-6; tentatively, D is TRBD1 (6 bases). Per the germline V gene, CDR1 is SGHDN and CDR2 is FVKESK. This CDR3 contains 15 residues. V lost 4 bases and J 10 bases, leaving 17 bases between the germline ends. CDR3 nucleotide sequence: TGTGCCAGCAGCCTTACCCAGGGGTTAGGGTCACCCCTCCACTTT. Its protein product is CASSLTQGLGSPLHF.

In this sample, this clone turned up once. CDR3 DNA: TGTGCCTGGTACACTACAGGGGGGACTGAAGCTTTCTTT. It is translated as CAWYTTGGTEAFF. The rearrangement joins TRBV30 to TRBJ1-1, with 8 bases lining up with TRBD1. CDR1 and CDR2 (germline): GTSNPN, SVGIG (reference sequence). CDR3 length: 13 residues. V lost 5 bases and J lost 5; bases outside the gene matches: 7.

The rearrangement links TRBV5-1 to TRBJ2-5; TRBD1 matches 10 bases. J lost 5 bases, V lost 2 bases, and 6 bases had no gene match. The CDR3 is 15 amino acids. Germline loops: CDR1 SGHRS, CDR2 YFSETQ. The CDR3 sequence is CASSFRQGATETQYF. The CDR3 DNA follows: TGCGCCAGCAGCTTCAGACAGGGGGCGACGGAGACCCAGTACTTC.

This clone was recorded once. CDR3 in amino acids: CASSSTRIEAFF. The CDR3 DNA reads TGTGCCAGCAGCTCCACTCGGATTGAAGCTTTCTTT. This chain connects TRBV7-2 to TRBJ1-1; D call uncertain. Looked up from germline, CDR1 is SGHTA and CDR2 is FQGNSA. The CDR3 sequence is 12 residues long. The ends were cut back, 4 bases at V and 7 bases at J, with 10 bases in the middle.

The chain carries TRBV7-2 and TRBJ2-7; 10 positions agree with TRBD1. V shed 5 bases and J 0 bases; nucleotides not matched to a gene: 1. CDR1 and CDR2 from the germline V gene are SGHTA and FQGNSA. The CDR3 sequence is 14 residues long. CDR3 sequence: CASSRQGASYEQYF. The CDR3 DNA sequence: TGTGCCAGCAGCCGACAGGGGGCCTCCTACGAGCAGTACTTC. The complete variable domain, with remaining parts taken from reference TRBV7-2 and TRBJ2-7, reads GAGVSQSPSNKVTEKGKDVELRCDPISGHTALYWYRQSLGQGLEFLIYFQGNSAPDKSGLPSDRFSAERTGGSVSTLTIQRTQQEDSAVYLCASSRQGASYEQYFGPGTRLTVT.

The rearrangement links TRBV7-2 to TRBJ1-5; 9 bases align to TRBD1. Germline V CDR1 and CDR2: SGHTA, FQGNSA. Trimming at V came to 5 bases and at J to 5 bases, leaving 10 bases not matched to a gene. The CDR3 has 16 residues. The CDR3 nucleotides are TGTGCCAGCAGCACACAATCCGGGACAGGGTATCAGCCCCAGCATTTT. Its protein product is CASSTQSGTGYQPQHF.